This T cell receptor beta chain was documented in a study of blood T cell repertoires in COVID-19. In the study overall: The United States, Italy and Spain were the sources of the acute and convalescent COVID-19 samples. T cells, B-cell-depleted T cells, or PBMCs supplied cDNA or gDNA.

Followed over time, Seattle patients had been enrolled while infection was active. The length of the CDR3 is 15 residues. In germline, CDR1 is MRHNA, CDR2 SNTAGT. V lost 3 bases and J lost 7; bases outside the gene matches: 8. Original processing notes: Cell counts per sample came from amplifying reference gene primers. Produced via immunoSEQ multiplex PCR; TCRdb's table is partial and in-frame only. The DNA was the basis for D and trimming; V, J and clone size are from that table. The sample consists of around 460,000 clones, approximately 90% of them appearing once. V is TRBV6-4 and J is TRBJ2-2; 7 bases agree with TRBD2. The clonotype was recovered from a man between 18 and 35 years old with COVID-19, enrolled during active disease. The material sequenced was peripheral blood. This CDR3 reads CASSEGGSFGGELFF. The CDR3 coding sequence is TGTGCCAGCAGTGAGGGGGGGTCCTTCGGCGGGGAGCTGTTTTTT.